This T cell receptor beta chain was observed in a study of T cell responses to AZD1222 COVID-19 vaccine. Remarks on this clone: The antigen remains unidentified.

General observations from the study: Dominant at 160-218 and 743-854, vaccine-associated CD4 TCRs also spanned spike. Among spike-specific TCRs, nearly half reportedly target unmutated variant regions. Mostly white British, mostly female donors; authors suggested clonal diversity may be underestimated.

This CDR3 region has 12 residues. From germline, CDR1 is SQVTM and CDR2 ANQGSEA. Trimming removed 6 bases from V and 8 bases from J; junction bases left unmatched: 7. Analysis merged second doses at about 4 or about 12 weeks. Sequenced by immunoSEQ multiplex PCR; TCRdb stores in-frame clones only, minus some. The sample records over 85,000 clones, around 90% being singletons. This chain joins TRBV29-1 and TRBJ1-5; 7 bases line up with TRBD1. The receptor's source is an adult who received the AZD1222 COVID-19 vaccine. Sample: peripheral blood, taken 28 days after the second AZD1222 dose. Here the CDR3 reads CSVEIQGKPQHF. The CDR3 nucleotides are TGCAGCGTCGAAATACAGGGGAAGCCCCAGCATTTT.